This T cell receptor (beta chain) appears in the sequencing data of a study of metastatic and nonmetastatic thyroid tumors. This CDR3 spans 15 amino acids. Germline-derived CDR1 and CDR2 are SEHNR and FQNEAQ (reference sequence). J was trimmed by 5 bases and V by 1 base; bases with no gene match: 8. TCRdb ran MiXCR on the PCR reads. The profile shows tens of thousands of clones, about 20% of them singletons. Each patient came to thyroid surgery without any prior treatment (of any kind). Sequenced input: blood. The TCR originated in a female donor with papillary thyroid cancer or a benign thyroid nodule (not recorded which). Some clones in this sample may be carry-over from other donors' samples. The chain is built from TRBV7-9 and TRBJ2-7; 7 bases match TRBD2. The CDR3 DNA reads as TGTGCCAGCAGCTTAGTCGGCCTAGCGGCCCACGAGCAGTACTTC. Translated, it gives CASSLVGLAAHEQYF.